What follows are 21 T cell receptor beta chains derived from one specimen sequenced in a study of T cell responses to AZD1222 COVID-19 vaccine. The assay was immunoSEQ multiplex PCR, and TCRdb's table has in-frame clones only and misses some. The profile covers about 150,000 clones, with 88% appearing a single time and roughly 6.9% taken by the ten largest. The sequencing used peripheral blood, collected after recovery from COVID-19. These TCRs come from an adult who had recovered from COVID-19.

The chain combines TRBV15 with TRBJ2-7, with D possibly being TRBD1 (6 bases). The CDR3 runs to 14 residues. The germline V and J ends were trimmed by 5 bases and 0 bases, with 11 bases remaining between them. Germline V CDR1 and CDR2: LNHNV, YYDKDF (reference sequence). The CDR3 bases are TGTGCCACCAGCGTAGGGGGTTTCTCCTACGAGCAGTACTTC. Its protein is CATSVGGFSYEQYF. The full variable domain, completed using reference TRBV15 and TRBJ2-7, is DAMVIQNPRYQVTQFGKPVTLSCSQTLNHNVMYWYQQKSSQAPKLLFHYYDKDFNNEADTPDNFQSRRPNTSFCFLDIRSPGLGDTAMYLCATSVGGFSYEQYFGPGTRLTVT.

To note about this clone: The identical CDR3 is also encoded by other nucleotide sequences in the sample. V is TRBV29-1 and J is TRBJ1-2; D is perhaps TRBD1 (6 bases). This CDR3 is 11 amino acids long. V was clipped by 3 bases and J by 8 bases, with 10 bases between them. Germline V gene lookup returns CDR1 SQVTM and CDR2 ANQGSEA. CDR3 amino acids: CSVDRGNGYTF. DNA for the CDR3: TGCAGCGTTGACAGGGGTAACGGCTACACCTTC.

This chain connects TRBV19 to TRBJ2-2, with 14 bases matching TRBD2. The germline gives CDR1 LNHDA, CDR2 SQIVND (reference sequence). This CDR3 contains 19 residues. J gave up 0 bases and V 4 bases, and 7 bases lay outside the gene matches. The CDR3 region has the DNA TGTGCCAGTAGTACGAGGACTAGCGGGGGGATAACGAACACCGGGGAGCTGTTTTTT. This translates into CASSTRTSGGITNTGELFF. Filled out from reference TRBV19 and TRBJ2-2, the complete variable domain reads DGGITQSPKYLFRKEGQNVTLSCEQNLNHDAMYWYRQDPGQGLRLIYYSQIVNDFQKGDIAEGYSVSREKKESFPLTVTSAQKNPTAFYLCASSTRTSGGITNTGELFFGEGSRLTVL.

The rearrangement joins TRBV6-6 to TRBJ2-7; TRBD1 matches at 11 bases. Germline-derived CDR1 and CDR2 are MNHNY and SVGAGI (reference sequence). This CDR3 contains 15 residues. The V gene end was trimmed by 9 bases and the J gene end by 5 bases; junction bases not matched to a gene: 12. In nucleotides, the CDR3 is TGTGCCAGTTTGGGGCGGGGACAGGGGGTTGACGAGCAGTACTTC. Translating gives CASLGRGQGVDEQYF.

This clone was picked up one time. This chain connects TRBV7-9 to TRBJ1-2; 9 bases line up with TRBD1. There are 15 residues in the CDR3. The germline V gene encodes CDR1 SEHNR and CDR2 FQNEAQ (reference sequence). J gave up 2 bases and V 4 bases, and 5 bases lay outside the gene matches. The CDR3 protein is CASSSGQGLNYGYTF. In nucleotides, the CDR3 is TGTGCCAGCAGCTCCGGACAGGGGTTGAACTATGGCTACACCTTC.

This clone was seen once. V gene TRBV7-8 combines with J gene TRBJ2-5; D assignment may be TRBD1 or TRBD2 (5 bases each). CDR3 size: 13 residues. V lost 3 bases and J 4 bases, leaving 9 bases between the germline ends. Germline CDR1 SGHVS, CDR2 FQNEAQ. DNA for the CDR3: TGTGCCAGCAGCTTCGGGGCGGCAGAGACCCAGTACTTC. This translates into CASSFGAAETQYF.

This CDR3 reads CASSLPGSSYEQYF. CDR3 nucleotide sequence: TGTGCCAGCAGCTTACCGGGGAGCTCCTACGAGCAGTACTTC. The V call is TRBV5-4, the J call TRBJ2-7; a possible D gene is TRBD2 (5 bases). V lost 2 bases and J lost 0, with 9 bases in between. CDR1 is SGHNT and CDR2 is YYREEE in the germline V gene (reference sequence). This CDR3 is 14 amino acids long.

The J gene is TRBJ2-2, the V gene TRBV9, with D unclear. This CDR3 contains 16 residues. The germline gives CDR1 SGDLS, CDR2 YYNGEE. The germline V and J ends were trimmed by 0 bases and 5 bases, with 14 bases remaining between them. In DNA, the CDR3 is TGTGCCAGCAGCGTAGGTCCAGGTCCCTGGACCGGGGAGCTGTTTTTT. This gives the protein CASSVGPGPWTGELFF.

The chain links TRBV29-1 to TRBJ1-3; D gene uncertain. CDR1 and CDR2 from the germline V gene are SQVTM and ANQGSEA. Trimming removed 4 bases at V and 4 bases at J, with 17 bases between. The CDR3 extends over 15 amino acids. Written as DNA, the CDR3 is TGCAGCGTTGCGGTCACGACCTTAGTGGGAAACACCATATATTTT. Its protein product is CSVAVTTLVGNTIYF.

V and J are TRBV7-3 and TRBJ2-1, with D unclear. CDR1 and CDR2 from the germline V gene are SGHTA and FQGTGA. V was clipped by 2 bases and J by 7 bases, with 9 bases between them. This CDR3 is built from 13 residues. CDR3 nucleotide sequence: TGTGCCAGCAGCTTAGGTTTGGGGAATGAGCAGTTCTTC. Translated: CASSLGLGNEQFF.

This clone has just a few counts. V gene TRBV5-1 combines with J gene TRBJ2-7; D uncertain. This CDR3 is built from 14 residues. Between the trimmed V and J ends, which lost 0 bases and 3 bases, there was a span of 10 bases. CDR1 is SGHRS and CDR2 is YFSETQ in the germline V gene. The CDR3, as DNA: TGCGCCAGCAGCTTGGAGGCCGGAAACTACGAGCAGTACTTC. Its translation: CASSLEAGNYEQYF.

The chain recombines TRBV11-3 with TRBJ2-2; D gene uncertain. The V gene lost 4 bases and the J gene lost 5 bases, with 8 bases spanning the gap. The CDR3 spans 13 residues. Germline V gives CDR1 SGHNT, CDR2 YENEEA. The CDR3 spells CASSSRFTGELFF. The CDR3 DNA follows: TGTGCCAGCAGCTCTCGATTTACCGGGGAGCTGTTTTTT.

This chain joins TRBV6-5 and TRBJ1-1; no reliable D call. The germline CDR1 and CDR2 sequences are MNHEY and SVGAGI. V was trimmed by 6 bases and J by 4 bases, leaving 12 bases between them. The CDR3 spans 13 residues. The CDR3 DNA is TGTGCCAGCAGGCTCGTAGGCAGCACTGAAGCTTTCTTT. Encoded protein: CASRLVGSTEAFF.

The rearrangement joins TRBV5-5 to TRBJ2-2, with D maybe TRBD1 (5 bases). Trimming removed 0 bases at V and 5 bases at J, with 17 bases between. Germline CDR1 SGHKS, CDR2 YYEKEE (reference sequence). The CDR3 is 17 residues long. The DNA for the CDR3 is TGTGCCAGCAGCTTGGCAGGTCGTGGCAGGGATACCGGGGAGCTGTTTTTT. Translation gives CASSLAGRGRDTGELFF. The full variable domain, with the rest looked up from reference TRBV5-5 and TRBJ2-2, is DAGVTQSPTHLIKTRGQQVTLRCSPISGHKSVSWYQQVLGQGPQFIFQYYEKEERGRGNFPDRFSARQFPNYSSELNVNALLLGDSALYLCASSLAGRGRDTGELFFGEGSRLTVL.

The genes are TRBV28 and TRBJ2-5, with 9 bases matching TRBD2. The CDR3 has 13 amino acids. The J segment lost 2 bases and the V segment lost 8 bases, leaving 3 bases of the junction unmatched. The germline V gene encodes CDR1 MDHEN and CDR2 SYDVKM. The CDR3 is CASELAGQETQYF. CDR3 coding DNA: TGTGCCAGCGAACTAGCGGGTCAAGAGACCCAGTACTTC.

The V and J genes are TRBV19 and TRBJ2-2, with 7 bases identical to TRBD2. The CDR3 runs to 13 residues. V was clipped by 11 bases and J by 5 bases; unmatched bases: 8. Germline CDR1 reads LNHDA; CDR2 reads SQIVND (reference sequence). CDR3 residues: CAVGGTLTGELFF. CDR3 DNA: TGTGCCGTGGGGGGGACCTTAACCGGGGAGCTGTTTTTT. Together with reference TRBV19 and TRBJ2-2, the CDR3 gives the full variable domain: DGGITQSPKYLFRKEGQNVTLSCEQNLNHDAMYWYRQDPGQGLRLIYYSQIVNDFQKGDIAEGYSVSREKKESFPLTVTSAQKNPTAFYLCAVGGTLTGELFFGEGSRLTVL.

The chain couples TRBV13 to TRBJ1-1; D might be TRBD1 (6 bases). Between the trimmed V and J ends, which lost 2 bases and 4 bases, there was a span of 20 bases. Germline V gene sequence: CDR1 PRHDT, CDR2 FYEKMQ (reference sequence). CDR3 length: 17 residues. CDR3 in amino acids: CASSLWGGRAGTTEAFF. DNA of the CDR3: TGTGCCAGCAGCTTATGGGGGGGGCGAGCCGGGACCACTGAAGCTTTCTTT.

DNA of the CDR3: TGTGCCAGCAGCGATATTCGACAGGGAACTGAAGCTTTCTTT. Protein product: CASSDIRQGTEAFF. The rearrangement uses TRBV11-2 and TRBJ1-1, with 7 nucleotides matching TRBD1. This CDR3 spans 14 amino acids. Per the germline V gene, CDR1 is SGHAT and CDR2 is FQNNGV. J gave up 5 bases and V 5 bases, and 8 bases lay outside the gene matches.

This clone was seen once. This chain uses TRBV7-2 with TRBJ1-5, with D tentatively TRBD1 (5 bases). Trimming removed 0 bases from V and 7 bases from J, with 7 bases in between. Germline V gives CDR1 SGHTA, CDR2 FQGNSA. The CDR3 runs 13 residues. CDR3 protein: CASSLAGGQPQHF. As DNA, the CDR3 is TGTGCCAGCAGCTTAGCGGGGGGGCAGCCCCAGCATTTT.

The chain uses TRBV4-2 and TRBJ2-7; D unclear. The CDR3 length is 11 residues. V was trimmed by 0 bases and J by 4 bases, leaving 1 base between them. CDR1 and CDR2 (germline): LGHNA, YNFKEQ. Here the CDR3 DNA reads TGTGCCAGCAGCCAAGATTACGAGCAGTACTTC. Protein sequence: CASSQDYEQYF.

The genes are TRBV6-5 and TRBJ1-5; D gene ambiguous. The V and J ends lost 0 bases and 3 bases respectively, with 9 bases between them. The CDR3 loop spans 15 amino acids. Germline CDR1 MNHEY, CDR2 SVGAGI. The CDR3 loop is CASSYSMVNNQPQHF. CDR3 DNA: TGTGCCAGCAGTTACTCGATGGTAAACAATCAGCCCCAGCATTTT.